This T cell receptor (beta chain) was identified in a study of T cells expressing NK-cell markers. Looking at the study overall: Underlying the TCR beta repertoires were sorted CD3+CD56+NKG2C+, CD3+CD56+NKG2C- and CD3+CD56-NKG2C+ T cells. With respect to HCMV, seven of the eight sequenced donors were seropositive, and one was seronegative. Regarding the study as a whole: These same clonotypes (in several donors) also led the CD3+CD56-NKG2C+ fraction. Among CD8+ T cells from several donors, dominant NKG2C+ clonotypes accounted for roughly 1.0-7.0%.

Worth noting for this clonotype: Its target is unknown.

TCRdb reprocessed the 5' RACE reads; each CDR3 protein has one entry and no DNA is given. This sample's table reports just under 150,000 distinct CDR3 sequences. The sample comprised blood T cells: a sorted CD56 or NKG2C T cell subset, CD4+ or CD8+ T cells, or bulk PBMC T cells (not recorded which). The origin of this receptor is a man between 18 and 35 years old in good health.

The CDR3 protein is CASSPMGQGTEAFF. The rearrangement joins TRBV27 to TRBJ1-1; there is no DNA to check the TCRdb D call of TRBD1. This CDR3 has 14 residues. Per germline, CDR1 MNHEY and CDR2 SMNVEV (reference sequence).